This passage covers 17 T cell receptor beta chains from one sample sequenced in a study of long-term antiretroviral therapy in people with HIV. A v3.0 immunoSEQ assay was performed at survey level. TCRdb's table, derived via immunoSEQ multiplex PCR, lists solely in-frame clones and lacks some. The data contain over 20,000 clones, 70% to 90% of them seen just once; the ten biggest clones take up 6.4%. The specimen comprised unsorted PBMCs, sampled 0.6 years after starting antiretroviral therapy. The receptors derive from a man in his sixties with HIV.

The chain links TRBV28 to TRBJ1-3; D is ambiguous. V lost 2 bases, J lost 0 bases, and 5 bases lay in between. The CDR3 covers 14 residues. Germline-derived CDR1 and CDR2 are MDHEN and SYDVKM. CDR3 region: CASSLRSSGNTIYF. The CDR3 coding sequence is TGTGCCAGCAGTTTAAGGAGCTCTGGAAACACCATATATTTT.

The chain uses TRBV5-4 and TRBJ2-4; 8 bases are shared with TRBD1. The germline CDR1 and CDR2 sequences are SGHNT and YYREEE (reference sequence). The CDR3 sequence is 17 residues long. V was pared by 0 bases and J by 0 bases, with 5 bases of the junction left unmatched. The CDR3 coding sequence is TGTGCCAGCAGCTTGGTGACAGGGGTCTTAGCCAAAAACATTCAGTACTTC. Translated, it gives CASSLVTGVLAKNIQYF. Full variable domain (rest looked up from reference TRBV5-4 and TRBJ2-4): ETGVTQSPTHLIKTRGQQVTLRCSSQSGHNTVSWYQQALGQGPQFIFQYYREEENGRGNFPPRFSGLQFPNYSSELNVNALELDDSALYLCASSLVTGVLAKNIQYFGAGTRLSVL.

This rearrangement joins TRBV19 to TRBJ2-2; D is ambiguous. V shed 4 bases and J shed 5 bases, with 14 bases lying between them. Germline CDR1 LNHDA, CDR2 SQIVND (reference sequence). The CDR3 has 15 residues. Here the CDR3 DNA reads TGTGCCAGTAGTACTGAAACCGGCACAACCGGGGAGCTGTTTTTT. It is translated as CASSTETGTTGELFF.

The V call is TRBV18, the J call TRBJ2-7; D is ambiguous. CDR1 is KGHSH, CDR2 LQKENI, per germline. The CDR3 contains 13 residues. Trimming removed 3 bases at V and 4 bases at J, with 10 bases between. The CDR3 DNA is TGTGCCAGCTCACCCTCGTCCTGGTACGAGCAGTACTTC. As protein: CASSPSSWYEQYF.

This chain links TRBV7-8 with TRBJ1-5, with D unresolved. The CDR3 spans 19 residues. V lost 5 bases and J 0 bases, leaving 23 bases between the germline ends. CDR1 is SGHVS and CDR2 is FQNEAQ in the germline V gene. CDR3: CASSPNLGWDAYSNQPQHF. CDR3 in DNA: TGTGCCAGCAGCCCTAACCTAGGGTGGGATGCTTATAGCAATCAGCCCCAGCATTTT.

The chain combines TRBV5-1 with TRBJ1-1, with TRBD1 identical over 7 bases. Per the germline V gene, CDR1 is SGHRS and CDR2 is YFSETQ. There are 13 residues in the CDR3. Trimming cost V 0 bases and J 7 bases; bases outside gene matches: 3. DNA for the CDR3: TGCGCCAGCAGCTTGGAGACAGGGTTTGAAGCTTTCTTT. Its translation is CASSLETGFEAFF.

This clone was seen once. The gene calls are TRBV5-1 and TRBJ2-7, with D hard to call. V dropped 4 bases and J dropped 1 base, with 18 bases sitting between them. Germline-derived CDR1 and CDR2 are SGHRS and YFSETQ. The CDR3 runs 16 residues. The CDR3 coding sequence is TGCGCCAGCAGCCGTTCTCTGTCCAGGACGTCCTACGAGCAGTACTTC. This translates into CASSRSLSRTSYEQYF.

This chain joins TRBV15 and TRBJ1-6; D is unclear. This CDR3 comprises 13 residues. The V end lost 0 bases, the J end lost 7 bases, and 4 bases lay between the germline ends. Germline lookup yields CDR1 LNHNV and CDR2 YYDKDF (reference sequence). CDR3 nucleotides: TGTGCCACCAGCAGAGACAGGAATTCACCCCTCCACTTT. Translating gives CATSRDRNSPLHF.

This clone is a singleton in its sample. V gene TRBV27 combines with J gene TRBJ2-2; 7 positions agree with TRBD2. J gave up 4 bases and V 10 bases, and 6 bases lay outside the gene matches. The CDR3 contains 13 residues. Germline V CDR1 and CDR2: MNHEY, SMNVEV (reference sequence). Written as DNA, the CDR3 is TGTGCCACCCGGACTAGTCGCACCGGGGAGCTGTTTTTT. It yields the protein CATRTSRTGELFF.

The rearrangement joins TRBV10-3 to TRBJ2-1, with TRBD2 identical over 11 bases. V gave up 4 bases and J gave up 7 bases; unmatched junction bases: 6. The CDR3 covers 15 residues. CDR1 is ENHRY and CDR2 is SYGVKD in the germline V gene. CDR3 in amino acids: CAISGRLAGGNEQFF. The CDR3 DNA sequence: TGTGCCATCAGTGGCCGGCTAGCGGGAGGTAATGAGCAGTTCTTC.

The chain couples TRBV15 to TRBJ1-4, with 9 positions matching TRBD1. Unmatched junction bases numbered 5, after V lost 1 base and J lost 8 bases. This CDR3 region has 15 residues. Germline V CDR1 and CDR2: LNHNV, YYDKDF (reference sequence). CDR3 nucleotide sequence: TGTGCCACCAGCAGAGTGCAACAGGGGGCGGAAAAACTGTTTTTT. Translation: CATSRVQQGAEKLFF.

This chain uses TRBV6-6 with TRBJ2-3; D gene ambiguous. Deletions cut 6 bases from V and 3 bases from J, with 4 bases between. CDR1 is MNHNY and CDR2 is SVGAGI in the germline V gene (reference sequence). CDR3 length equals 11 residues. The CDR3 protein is CASRQTDTQYF. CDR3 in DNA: TGTGCCAGCAGGCAGACAGATACGCAGTATTTT.

CDR3: CASKLGQGAETQYF. In DNA form, the CDR3 reads TGCGCCAGCAAGCTTGGACAGGGGGCGGAGACCCAGTACTTC. The V gene is TRBV5-1, the J gene TRBJ2-5; 11 positions match TRBD1. The CDR3 length is 14 residues. Germline lookup yields CDR1 SGHRS and CDR2 YFSETQ. Germline trimming cut 6 bases from V and 5 bases from J; bases unmatched to any gene: 6.

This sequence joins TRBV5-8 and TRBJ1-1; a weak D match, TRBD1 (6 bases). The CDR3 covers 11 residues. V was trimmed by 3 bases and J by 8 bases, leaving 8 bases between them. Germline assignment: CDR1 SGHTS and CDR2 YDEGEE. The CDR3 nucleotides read TGTGCCAGCAGCTCAACAGGGGAAGCTTTCTTT. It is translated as CASSSTGEAFF.

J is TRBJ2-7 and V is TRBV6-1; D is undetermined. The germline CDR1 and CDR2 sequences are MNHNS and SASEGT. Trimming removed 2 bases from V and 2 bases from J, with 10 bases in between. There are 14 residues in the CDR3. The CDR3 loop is CASSETWQPYEQYF. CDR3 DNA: TGTGCCAGCAGTGAAACTTGGCAGCCCTACGAGCAGTACTTC.

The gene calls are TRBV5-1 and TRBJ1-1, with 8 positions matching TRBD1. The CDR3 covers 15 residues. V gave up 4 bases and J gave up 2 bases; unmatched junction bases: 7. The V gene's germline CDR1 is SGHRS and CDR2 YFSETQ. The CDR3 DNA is TGCGCCAGCAGCCCTTGGACAGGGCCAAACACTGAAGCTTTCTTT. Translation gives CASSPWTGPNTEAFF.

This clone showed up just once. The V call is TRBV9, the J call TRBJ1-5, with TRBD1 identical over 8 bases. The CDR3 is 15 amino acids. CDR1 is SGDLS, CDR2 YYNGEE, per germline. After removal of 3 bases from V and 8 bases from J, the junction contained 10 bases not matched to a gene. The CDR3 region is CASSAQGGPVEPQHF. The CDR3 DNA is TGTGCCAGCAGCGCACAGGGGGGCCCTGTAGAGCCCCAGCATTTT.